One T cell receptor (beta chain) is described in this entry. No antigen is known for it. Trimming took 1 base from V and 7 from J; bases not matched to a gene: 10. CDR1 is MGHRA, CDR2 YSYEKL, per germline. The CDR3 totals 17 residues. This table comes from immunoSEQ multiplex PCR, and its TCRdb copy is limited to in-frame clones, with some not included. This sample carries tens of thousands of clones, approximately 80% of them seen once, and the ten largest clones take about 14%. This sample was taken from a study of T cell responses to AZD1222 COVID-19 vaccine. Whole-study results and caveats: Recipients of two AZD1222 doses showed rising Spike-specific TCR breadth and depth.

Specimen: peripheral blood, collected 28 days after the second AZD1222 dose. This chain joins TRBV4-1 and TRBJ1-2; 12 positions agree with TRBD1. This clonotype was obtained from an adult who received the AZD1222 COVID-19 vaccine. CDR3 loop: CASSQALRGQGAGGYTF. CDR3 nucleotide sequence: TGCGCCAGCAGCCAAGCCCTAAGGGGACAGGGGGCGGGTGGCTACACCTTC.